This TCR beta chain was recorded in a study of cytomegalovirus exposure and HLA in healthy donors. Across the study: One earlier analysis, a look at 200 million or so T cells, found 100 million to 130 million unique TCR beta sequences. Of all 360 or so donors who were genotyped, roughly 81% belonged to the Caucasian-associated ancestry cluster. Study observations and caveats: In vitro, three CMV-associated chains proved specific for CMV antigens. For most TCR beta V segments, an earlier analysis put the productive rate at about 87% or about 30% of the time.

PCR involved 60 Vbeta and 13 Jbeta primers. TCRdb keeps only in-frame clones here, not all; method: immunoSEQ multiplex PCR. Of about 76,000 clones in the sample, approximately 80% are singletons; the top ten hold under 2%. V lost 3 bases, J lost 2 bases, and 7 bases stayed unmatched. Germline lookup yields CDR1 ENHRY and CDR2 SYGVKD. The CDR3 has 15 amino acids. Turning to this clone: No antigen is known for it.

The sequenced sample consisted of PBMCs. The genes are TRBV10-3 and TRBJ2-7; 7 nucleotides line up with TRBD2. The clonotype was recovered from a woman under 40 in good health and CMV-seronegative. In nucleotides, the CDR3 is TGTGCCATCAGTGACCGGGGGGTCTTAACCTACGAGCAGTACTTC. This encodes CAISDRGVLTYEQYF.